A single sample is the source of the 12 T cell receptor beta chains below, sequenced in a study of regulatory T cells in long-lasting Graves disease. Building the TCR beta libraries relied on iRepertoire HTBI primers, and CDR3 regions underwent Arm-PCR. TCRdb re-analysed the multiplex PCR reads in MiXCR, keeping a single row per CDR3 protein. Of 420,000 or so distinct CDR3 sequences in the sample, roughly 17% are singletons; the top ten hold about 23%. Time point in this sample: newly diagnosed GD, antithyroid drugs for less than 3 months. Generation of the TCR library employed RNA extracted from PBMCs. These data are also associated with another study on T cells in Graves' hyperthyroidism and ophthalmopathy.

The input for sequencing was peripheral blood mononuclear cells (PBMCs), taken at new diagnosis, from a patient treated with antithyroid drugs. The receptor set was obtained from a young woman with Graves disease.

On this clonotype: A much larger clonotype is one base distant, so this may be a read error. The chain has TRBV18 and TRBJ2-7, with 8 positions matching TRBD1. Germline V gene data show CDR1 as KGHSH and CDR2 as LQKENI. This CDR3 spans 14 amino acids. The CDR3 coding sequence is TGTGCCAGCTCCTCGGGACAGGCCCTCGACGAGCATTACTTC. Translated: CASSSGQALDEHYF.

In its sample, this clonotype was seen many times. This rearrangement joins TRBV27 to TRBJ2-1; D call uncertain. The CDR3 extends over 13 amino acids. The V gene lost 3 bases and the J gene lost 5 bases, with 8 bases spanning the gap. Looked up from germline, CDR1 is MNHEY and CDR2 is SMNVEV (reference sequence). The CDR3 DNA follows: TGTGCCAGCAGTTTTGTTGAAGACAATGAGCAGTTCTTC. Its translation is CASSFVEDNEQFF.

This clonotype has at least ten counts. The chain has TRBV30 and TRBJ2-2; TRBD2 agrees at 9 bases. Germline assignment: CDR1 GTSNPN and CDR2 SVGIG (reference sequence). V gave up 3 bases and J gave up 7 bases; unmatched junction bases: 9. CDR3 length equals 15 residues. CDR3 nucleotides: TGTGCCTGGAGGAAGCGAGCGGGAGGTTTCGGGGAGCTGTTTTTT. This sequence encodes CAWRKRAGGFGELFF.

This clonotype appeared many times. The chain employs TRBV28 and TRBJ2-7; D gene ambiguous. The germline V and J ends were trimmed by 7 bases and 6 bases, with 7 bases remaining between them. This CDR3 region has 10 residues. Germline CDR1 reads MDHEN; CDR2 reads SYDVKM. The CDR3 spells CASMAGEQYF. In DNA form, the CDR3 reads TGTGCCAGCATGGCTGGCGAGCAGTACTTC.

This rearrangement joins TRBV20-1 to TRBJ2-3; 14 nucleotides agree with TRBD2. Germline trimming cut 0 bases from V and 2 bases from J; bases unmatched to any gene: 4. The CDR3 covers 17 residues. Germline loops: CDR1 DFQATT, CDR2 SNEGSKA (reference sequence). CDR3 coding DNA: TGCAGTGCTAGAGATCGACTAGCGGGAGGGCCCACAGATACGCAGTATTTT. It specifies CSARDRLAGGPTDTQYF.

Only a few counts were recorded for this clonotype. The chain joins TRBV18 to TRBJ2-2; D ambiguous. Germline CDR1 and CDR2: KGHSH and LQKENI. Trimming shortened V by 6 bases and J by 4 bases, and 9 bases separated the two germline ends. The CDR3 loop spans 13 amino acids. CDR3 amino acids: CASSPISTGELFF. The CDR3 bases are TGTGCCAGCTCTCCGATCTCCACCGGGGAGCTGTTTTTT.

This clonotype was picked up many times. The chain has TRBV27 and TRBJ2-1; no reliable D call. Germline V gene lookup returns CDR1 MNHEY and CDR2 SMNVEV (reference sequence). The CDR3 spans 14 residues. Deletions cut 0 bases from V and 5 bases from J, with 8 bases between. Here the CDR3 DNA reads TGTGCCAGCAGTTTATCCGTGACTGACAATGAGCAGTTCTTC. Residues: CASSLSVTDNEQFF.

This clonotype showed up many times. The chain carries TRBV6-1 and TRBJ2-1, with D perhaps matching TRBD2 (6 bases). Trimming left V 6 bases short and J 5 bases short, with 17 bases between. The CDR3 contains 15 residues. The germline V gene encodes CDR1 MNHNS and CDR2 SASEGT. The DNA of the CDR3 is TGTGCCAGCAGAACTACCGGGACTGGTAACAATGAGCAGTTCTTC. Its protein product is CASRTTGTGNNEQFF.

The CDR3 DNA reads as TGTGCCAGCAGGCCGCGCCGACCACAGGGAGGACAAGAGACCCAGTACTTC. Translating gives CASRPRRPQGGQETQYF. The chain joins TRBV6-1 to TRBJ2-5, with D possibly called TRBD1 or TRBD2 (6 bases each). The CDR3 spans 17 residues. Trimming left V 6 bases short and J 2 bases short, with 22 bases between. The germline V gene encodes CDR1 MNHNS and CDR2 SASEGT.

The chain recombines TRBV30 with TRBJ2-7; 10 bases agree with TRBD1. Germline V gene sequence: CDR1 GTSNPN, CDR2 SVGIG (reference sequence). This CDR3 region has 14 residues. The V gene end was trimmed by 0 bases and the J gene end by 2 bases; junction bases not matched to a gene: 1. The CDR3 sequence: CAWSVGTGAYEQYF. The DNA for the CDR3 is TGTGCCTGGAGTGTCGGGACAGGGGCCTACGAGCAGTACTTC.

The sample holds one count of this clonotype. A read error may explain this, as a much larger clone is one base away. The conserved phenylalanine or tryptophan normally closing the CDR3 is absent here, so this likely arose from a read error. The genes are TRBV7-3 and TRBJ1-1; possible D gene TRBD1, 6 bases. CDR3 length: 14 residues. The V end was cut by 2 bases, the J end by 3 bases, with 10 bases between. The germline CDR1 and CDR2 sequences are SGHTA and FQGTGA. The CDR3 bases are TGTGCCAGCAGCTTATCAGGGGTGGACACTGAAGCTTTCTCT. Translation: CASSLSGVDTEAFS.

A few counts support this clonotype. Here the CDR3 DNA reads TGTGCCAGCAGCTTAGTTACTAGTTCCTACAATGAGCAGTTCTTC. This encodes CASSLVTSSYNEQFF. The chain couples TRBV7-2 to TRBJ2-1; tentative D call: TRBD2 (5 bases). The ends were cut back, 1 base at V and 1 base at J, with 8 bases in the middle. The germline CDR1 and CDR2 sequences are SGHTA and FQGNSA. The CDR3 is 15 residues long.